The 27 T cell receptor beta chains given below trace back to one sample, sequenced in a study of cytomegalovirus exposure and HLA in healthy donors. 13 Jbeta primers and 60 Vbeta primers were used for the PCR. Profiling relied on immunoSEQ multiplex PCR, and the TCRdb table lists in-frame clones only, not all of them. The sample shows 70,000 to 80,000 clones, and more than 2.5% sits with its ten largest clones. Source material: PBMCs. The receptor set was obtained from a man aged 35 to 55 in good health and CMV-seronegative.

The chain combines TRBV30 with TRBJ2-2, with D possibly being TRBD2 (5 bases). Trimming removed 1 base at V and 4 bases at J, with 10 bases between. In germline, CDR1 is GTSNPN, CDR2 SVGIG (reference sequence). The CDR3 runs to 14 residues. Here the CDR3 DNA reads TGTGCCTGGAGTGCGGGGAGTCGCACCGGGGAGCTGTTTTTT. Its protein product is CAWSAGSRTGELFF.

Turning to this clone: The same CDR3 also results from other DNA sequences found in this sample. The chain combines TRBV5-4 with TRBJ2-3, with a possible D match to TRBD1 (5 bases). With 2 bases removed from V and 2 bases from J, the gap between germline ends came to 9 bases. The CDR3 consists of 14 residues. The germline V gene encodes CDR1 SGHNT and CDR2 YYREEE (reference sequence). The CDR3 spells CASSLGASTDTQYF. The CDR3 nucleotides read TGTGCCAGCAGCTTAGGGGCATCCACAGATACGCAGTATTTT. The variable domain in full, completed from reference TRBV5-4 and TRBJ2-3, reads ETGVTQSPTHLIKTRGQQVTLRCSSQSGHNTVSWYQQALGQGPQFIFQYYREEENGRGNFPPRFSGLQFPNYSSELNVNALELDDSALYLCASSLGASTDTQYFGPGTRLTVL.

The rearrangement links TRBV5-4 to TRBJ1-6; 8 positions match TRBD1. The CDR3 runs to 15 residues. Germline CDR1 SGHNT, CDR2 YYREEE (reference sequence). J was trimmed by 9 bases and V by 2 bases; bases with no gene match: 7. CDR3 region: CASSFLDRGVSPLHF. The CDR3 nucleotides are TGTGCCAGCAGCTTTCTCGACAGGGGAGTTTCACCCCTCCACTTT.

The V gene is TRBV5-1, the J gene TRBJ1-1; D is possibly TRBD1 (5 bases). CDR1 SGHRS and CDR2 YFSETQ come from the germline V gene. V lost 4 bases to trimming and J lost 2 bases, with 12 bases between them. The CDR3 is made up of 14 amino acids. CDR3 DNA: TGCGCCAGCAGCCAGACCGGGGGAAACACTGAAGCTTTCTTT. Translation gives CASSQTGGNTEAFF.

The chain employs TRBV18 and TRBJ1-6; possible D gene TRBD1, 5 bases. This CDR3 has 14 amino acids. V was cut by 2 bases and J by 6 bases, with 8 bases left in between. CDR1 KGHSH and CDR2 LQKENI come from the germline V gene. The CDR3 nucleotides read TGTGCCAGCTCACCAAGACAGAGTAATTCACCCCTCCACTTT. Translated: CASSPRQSNSPLHF. The entire variable domain, with the rest obtained from reference TRBV18 and TRBJ1-6, is as follows: NAGVMQNPRHLVRRRGQEARLRCSPMKGHSHVYWYRQLPEEGLKFMVYLQKENIIDESGMPKERFSAEFPKEGPSILRIQQVVRGDSAAYFCASSPRQSNSPLHFGNGTRLTVT.

The J gene is TRBJ2-7, the V gene TRBV5-1; the match to TRBD1 covers 9 bases. CDR3 length: 15 amino acids. CDR1 is SGHRS, CDR2 YFSETQ, per germline. Trimming removed 4 bases from V and 2 bases from J; junction bases left unmatched: 7. The CDR3 region has the DNA TGCGCCAGCAGCCTAACAGGGGGCGCGGCCTACGAGCAGTACTTC. This codes for CASSLTGGAAYEQYF.

The rearrangement links TRBV30 to TRBJ2-7, with 8 bases fitting TRBD2. CDR1 is GTSNPN and CDR2 is SVGIG in the germline V gene (reference sequence). The length of the CDR3 is 17 residues. Trimming removed 1 base from V and 0 bases from J; junction bases left unmatched: 11. CDR3 sequence: CAWSDLRGTRSSYEQYF. CDR3 DNA: TGTGCCTGGAGTGACTTGCGCGGGACTAGGAGCTCCTACGAGCAGTACTTC.

This sequence joins TRBV5-4 and TRBJ1-2; 8 positions agree with TRBD1. Losses at the gene ends were 4 bases for V and 5 bases for J; bases not matched to a gene: 7. The CDR3 totals 14 residues. Per the germline V gene, CDR1 is SGHNT and CDR2 is YYREEE (reference sequence). The CDR3 here is CASSVGQGRYGYTF. CDR3 sequence (DNA): TGTGCCAGCAGCGTAGGACAGGGCCGGTATGGCTACACCTTC.

This chain connects TRBV28 to TRBJ2-7; D is perhaps TRBD1 (6 bases). Germline assignment: CDR1 MDHEN and CDR2 SYDVKM. The CDR3 contains 13 residues. Trimming removed 3 bases from V and 7 bases from J, with 13 bases in between. CDR3 loop: CASSLPGAWEQYF. The CDR3 region has the DNA TGTGCCAGCAGTTTGCCAGGGGCATGGGAGCAGTACTTC.

This chain uses TRBV9 with TRBJ1-6, with 8 bases that match TRBD1. With 3 bases clipped from V and 9 bases from J, the junction kept 8 bases outside the gene matches. Germline values: CDR1 SGDLS, CDR2 YYNGEE. CDR3 length equals 15 residues. The CDR3 coding sequence is TGTGCCAGCAGCGCGCAAACAGGGGGGGGTTCACCCCTCCACTTT. It yields the protein CASSAQTGGGSPLHF. The variable domain in full, completed from reference TRBV9 and TRBJ1-6, reads DSGVTQTPKHLITATGQRVTLRCSPRSGDLSVYWYQQSLDQGLQFLIQYYNGEERAKGNILERFSAQQFPDLHSELNLSSLELGDSALYFCASSAQTGGGSPLHFGNGTRLTVT.

This chain uses TRBV6-5 with TRBJ1-1; D is possibly TRBD1 (6 bases). CDR3 size: 13 residues. Trimming shortened V by 6 bases and J by 5 bases, and 13 bases separated the two germline ends. Per the germline V gene, CDR1 is MNHEY and CDR2 is SVGAGI. The CDR3 DNA is TGTGCCAGCAGCCCCTTTCAGGGGACTGAAGCTTTCTTT. Its translation: CASSPFQGTEAFF.

This chain connects TRBV13 to TRBJ1-2; D is unclear. V was clipped by 5 bases and J by 0 bases, with 16 bases between them. Germline V gives CDR1 PRHDT, CDR2 FYEKMQ (reference sequence). The CDR3 loop spans 16 amino acids. CDR3 nucleotide sequence: TGTGCCAGCAGCCCCGGTATGGAGGCAGCTAACTATGGCTACACCTTC. It yields the protein CASSPGMEAANYGYTF.

V and J are TRBV18 and TRBJ2-5; possibly TRBD2 for D (5 bases). Germline V CDR1 and CDR2: KGHSH, LQKENI. CDR3 length: 13 amino acids. The germline V and J ends were trimmed by 3 bases and 5 bases, with 10 bases remaining between them. The CDR3 loop is CASSPGPGETQYF. In DNA, the CDR3 is TGTGCCAGCTCACCCGGGCCGGGGGAGACCCAGTACTTC.

The V call is TRBV2, the J call TRBJ2-2; TRBD1 aligns across 7 bases. From germline, CDR1 is SNHLY and CDR2 FYNNEI. The length of the CDR3 is 15 residues. Germline trimming cut 5 bases from V and 2 bases from J; bases unmatched to any gene: 5. The CDR3 spells CASSMTGFNTGELFF. CDR3 DNA: TGTGCCAGCAGTATGACAGGGTTTAACACCGGGGAGCTGTTTTTT.

The chain combines TRBV28 with TRBJ1-5; D is ambiguous. CDR3 length: 15 amino acids. V shed 7 bases and J shed 1 base, with 14 bases lying between them. Germline CDR1 reads MDHEN; CDR2 reads SYDVKM. CDR3 sequence: CASKVDPGSNQPQHF. The CDR3 DNA sequence: TGTGCCAGCAAGGTCGACCCGGGGAGCAATCAGCCCCAGCATTTT.

The rearrangement joins TRBV29-1 to TRBJ2-7, with 8 positions matching TRBD1. The CDR3 has 13 amino acids. Per germline, CDR1 SQVTM and CDR2 ANQGSEA. V lost 6 bases and J lost 1; bases outside the gene matches: 5. The CDR3 region has the DNA TGCAGCGTAACCGGGACAGGTTCCTACGAGCAGTACTTC. It yields the protein CSVTGTGSYEQYF.

The chain employs TRBV18 and TRBJ1-3; D not certain. V was shortened by 1 base and J by 0 bases, with 16 bases between the two germline ends. The germline CDR1 and CDR2 sequences are KGHSH and LQKENI. This CDR3 spans 18 amino acids. The CDR3 DNA is TGTGCCAGCTCACCACAGTCGACTTCCGGGAGCTCTGGAAACACCATATATTTT. Its protein is CASSPQSTSGSSGNTIYF.

Note on this clone: One end of the junction varies from germline; a read error may be responsible. The genes are TRBV19 and TRBJ1-2; D gene uncertain. The germline CDR1 and CDR2 sequences are LNHDA and SQIVND (reference sequence). The CDR3 is made up of 14 amino acids. The CDR3: CASSETAVSYGCTF. The CDR3 DNA is TGTGCCAGTAGTGAAACAGCGGTTAGCTATGGCTGCACCTTC.

The V gene is TRBV5-1, the J gene TRBJ2-2; the D gene is possibly TRBD1 (8 bases). Trimming stripped 4 bases from V and 1 base from J, with 14 bases between. This CDR3 region has 16 residues. Germline V gives CDR1 SGHRS, CDR2 YFSETQ. The CDR3 sequence: CASSQGGTGNTGELFF. The CDR3 coding sequence is TGCGCCAGCAGCCAGGGAGGGACAGGGAACACCGGGGAGCTGTTTTTT.

The genes are TRBV5-1 and TRBJ2-7; the match to TRBD1 covers 10 bases. Germline CDR1 reads SGHRS; CDR2 reads YFSETQ. CDR3 length: 15 amino acids. The J segment lost 3 bases and the V segment lost 1 base, leaving 4 bases of the junction unmatched. The DNA of the CDR3 is TGCGCCAGCAGCTTGTCGTGGACAGGGGGCTACGAGCAGTACTTC. Encoded protein: CASSLSWTGGYEQYF. Full variable domain (remainder filled in from reference TRBV5-1 and TRBJ2-7): KAGVTQTPRYLIKTRGQQVTLSCSPISGHRSVSWYQQTPGQGLQFLFEYFSETQRNKGNFPGRFSGRQFSNSRSEMNVSTLELGDSALYLCASSLSWTGGYEQYFGPGTRLTVT.

This sequence joins TRBV6-1 and TRBJ1-2; TRBD1 is a possible D gene (5 bases). Trimming removed 1 base at V and 6 bases at J, with 9 bases between. Germline CDR1 is MNHNS and CDR2 is SASEGT. The length of the CDR3 is 13 residues. The CDR3 DNA is TGTGCCAGCAGTGAAGAGGGGTCCAATGGCTACACCTTC. It is translated as CASSEEGSNGYTF.

The V call is TRBV5-1, the J call TRBJ2-5; D is perhaps TRBD2 (5 bases). This CDR3 contains 14 residues. Germline CDR1 SGHRS, CDR2 YFSETQ. V was cut by 3 bases and J by 6 bases, with 15 bases left in between. For the CDR3, the DNA is TGCGCCAGCAGCTCAGGCTCCGGGATGCAGACCCAGTACTTC. This translates into CASSSGSGMQTQYF.

The rearrangement joins TRBV28 to TRBJ1-3; TRBD1 might be the D (6 bases). The germline gives CDR1 MDHEN, CDR2 SYDVKM. Trimming removed 7 bases from V and 5 bases from J, with 12 bases in between. The CDR3 has 13 residues. CDR3 amino acids: CASKQGRRNTIYF. In DNA, the CDR3 is TGTGCCAGCAAACAGGGTAGGCGAAACACCATATATTTT.

V gene TRBV4-1 combines with J gene TRBJ2-1; D is perhaps TRBD1 (6 bases). This CDR3 is 14 amino acids long. Trimming shortened V by 1 base and J by 4 bases, and 8 bases separated the two germline ends. Germline V lookup: CDR1 MGHRA, CDR2 YSYEKL. This CDR3 is CASSQGGGYNEQFF. The CDR3 DNA reads TGCGCCAGCAGCCAAGGAGGGGGATACAATGAGCAGTTCTTC.

The CDR3 loop is CATSRGGSGNTIYF. For the CDR3, the DNA is TGTGCCACCAGCCGCGGGGGCTCTGGAAACACCATATATTTT. V usage is TRBV15 and J usage is TRBJ1-3; TRBD1 might be the D (5 bases). With 5 bases removed from V and 0 bases from J, the gap between germline ends came to 8 bases. Germline V gene lookup returns CDR1 LNHNV and CDR2 YYDKDF (reference sequence). This CDR3 comprises 14 residues.

This chain joins TRBV11-3 and TRBJ1-1, with D maybe TRBD1 (5 bases). V lost 5 bases and J lost 1, with 11 bases in between. This CDR3 has 14 amino acids. Germline loops: CDR1 SGHNT, CDR2 YENEEA. The CDR3 DNA follows: TGTGCCAGCAGCCCCACAGGCCCGAACACTGAAGCTTTCTTT. Residues: CASSPTGPNTEAFF.

This chain uses TRBV9 with TRBJ2-1, with 10 bases that match TRBD2. Trimming at V came to 0 bases and at J to 8 bases, leaving 11 bases not matched to a gene. Germline V CDR1 and CDR2: SGDLS, YYNGEE. The CDR3 has 17 residues. CDR3 residues: CASSVGPGSGGEYEQFF. CDR3 DNA: TGTGCCAGCAGCGTAGGCCCCGGAAGCGGGGGGGAATATGAGCAGTTCTTC. Combining the CDR3 with reference TRBV9 and TRBJ2-1 gives the whole variable domain DSGVTQTPKHLITATGQRVTLRCSPRSGDLSVYWYQQSLDQGLQFLIQYYNGEERAKGNILERFSAQQFPDLHSELNLSSLELGDSALYFCASSVGPGSGGEYEQFFGPGTRLTVL.